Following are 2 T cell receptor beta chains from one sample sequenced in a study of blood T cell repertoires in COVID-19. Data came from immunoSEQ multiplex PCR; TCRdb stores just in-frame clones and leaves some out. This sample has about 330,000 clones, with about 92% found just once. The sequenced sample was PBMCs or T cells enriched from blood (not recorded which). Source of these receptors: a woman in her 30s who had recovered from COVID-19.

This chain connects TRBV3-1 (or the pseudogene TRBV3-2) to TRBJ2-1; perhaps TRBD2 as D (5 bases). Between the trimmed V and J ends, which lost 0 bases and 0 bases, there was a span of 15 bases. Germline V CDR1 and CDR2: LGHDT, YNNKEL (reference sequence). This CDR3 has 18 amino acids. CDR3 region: CASSQDVVALSSYNEQFF. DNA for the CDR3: TGTGCCAGCAGCCAAGATGTGGTAGCGCTTAGCTCCTACAATGAGCAGTTCTTC.

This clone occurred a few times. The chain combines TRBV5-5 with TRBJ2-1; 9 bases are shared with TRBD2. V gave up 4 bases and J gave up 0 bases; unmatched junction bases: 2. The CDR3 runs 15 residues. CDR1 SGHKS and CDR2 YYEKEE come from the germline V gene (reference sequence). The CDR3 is CASSISGSSYNEQFF. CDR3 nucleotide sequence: TGTGCCAGCAGCATTAGCGGGAGCTCCTACAATGAGCAGTTCTTC.